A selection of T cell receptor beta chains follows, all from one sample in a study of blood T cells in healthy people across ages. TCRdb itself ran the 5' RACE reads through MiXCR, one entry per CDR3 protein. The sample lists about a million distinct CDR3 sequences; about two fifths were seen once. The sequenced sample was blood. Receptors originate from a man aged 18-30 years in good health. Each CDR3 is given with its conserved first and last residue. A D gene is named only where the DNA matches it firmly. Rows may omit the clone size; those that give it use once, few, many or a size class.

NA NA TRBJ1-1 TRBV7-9 TGTGCCAGCAGCCCCAACCCAGGCGGGGAGTTTGAAGCTTTCTTT CASSPNPGGEFEAFF
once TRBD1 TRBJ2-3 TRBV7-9 TGTGCCAGCAGCTCAGGGGGACGATATGCTACGCAGTATTTT CASSSGGRYATQYF
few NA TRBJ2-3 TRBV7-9 TGTGCCAGCAGCGCCGTGGGAGATACGCAGTATTTT CASSAVGDTQYF
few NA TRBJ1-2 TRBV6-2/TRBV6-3 TGTGCCAGCAAAGTGCAGGGAAACTATGGCTACACCTTC CASKVQGNYGYTF
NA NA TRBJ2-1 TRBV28 TGTGCCAGCAGTCCTACACCTTACAATGAGCAGTTCTTC CASSPTPYNEQFF
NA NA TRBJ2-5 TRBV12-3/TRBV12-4 TGTGCCAGCGCCTTGACTGGGGGACAGACCCAGTACTTC CASALTGGQTQYF
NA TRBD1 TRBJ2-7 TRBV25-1 TGTGCCAGCAGTGAATTCAGGGGGTCCTACGAGCAGTACTTC CASSEFRGSYEQYF
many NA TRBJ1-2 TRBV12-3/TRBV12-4 TGTGCCAGCAGTTTAGGGGACGGGGGGTTTAACTATGGCTACACCTTC CASSLGDGGFNYGYTF
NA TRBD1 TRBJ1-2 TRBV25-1 TGTGCCACCTCATCGGACAGGGCTAACTATGGCTACACCTTC CATSSDRANYGYTF
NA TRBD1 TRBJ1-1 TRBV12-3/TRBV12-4 TGTGCCAGCAGTTTACAGGACAGGCGGAGCACTGAAGCTTTCTTT CASSLQDRRSTEAFF
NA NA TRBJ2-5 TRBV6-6 TGTGCCAGCAGTGACGGAGGGGAGGTGGAGACCCAGTACTTC CASSDGGEVETQYF
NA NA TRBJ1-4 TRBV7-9 TGTGCCAGCAGTGGCTATAATGAAAAACTGTTTTTT CASSGYNEKLFF
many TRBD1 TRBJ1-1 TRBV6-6 TGTGCCAGCAAACCAACGACAGGGGGGAGCTTGAACACTGAAGCTTTCTTT CASKPTTGGSLNTEAFF
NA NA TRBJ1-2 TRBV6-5 TGTGCCAGCAGTAAGACAGACCATGGCTACACCTTC CASSKTDHGYTF
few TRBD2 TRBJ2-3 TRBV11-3 TGTGCCAGCAGCTTAGGGGCGGGAGGTACGCAGTATTTT CASSLGAGGTQYF
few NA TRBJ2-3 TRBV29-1 TGCAGCGTGGGACTCCCGTACCAGTATTTT CSVGLPYQYF
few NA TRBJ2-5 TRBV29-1 TGCAGCGTTAGCTACGCCCGGGAGACCCAGTACTTC CSVSYARETQYF
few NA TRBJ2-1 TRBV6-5 TGTGCCAGCAGTTCATACTACAATGAGCAGTTCTTC CASSSYYNEQFF
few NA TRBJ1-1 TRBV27 TGTGCCAGTCAGCGACTCGGTGGTACTGAAGCTTTCTTT CASQRLGGTEAFF
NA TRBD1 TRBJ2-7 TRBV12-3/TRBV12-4 TGTGCCAGCAGTCTCACAGGGGCCTTGTACAATGAGCAGTACTTC CASSLTGALYNEQYF
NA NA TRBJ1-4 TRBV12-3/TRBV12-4 TGTGCCAGCAGTTTAGAGATCGGGCAGTCAGTGGAAAAACTGTTTTTT CASSLEIGQSVEKLFF
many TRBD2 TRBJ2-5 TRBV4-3 TGCGCCAGCAGCCAAGATCGGTTAGCGGGGGAGACCCAGTACTTC CASSQDRLAGETQYF
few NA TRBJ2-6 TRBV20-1 TGCAGTGCTACACCGACTGTCCCATCTGGGGCCAACGTCCTGACTTTC CSATPTVPSGANVLTF
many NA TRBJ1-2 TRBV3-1 TGTGCCAGCAGCCAAACTTCGGGATATGGCTACACCTTC CASSQTSGYGYTF
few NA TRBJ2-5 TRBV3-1 TGTGCCAGCAGCCCGGGACCGATGCAGGAGACCCAGTACTTC CASSPGPMQETQYF
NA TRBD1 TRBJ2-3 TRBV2 TGTGCCAGCGCAGGACAGGGGGTAGTGGGTATGGCGCAGTATTTT CASAGQGVVGMAQYF
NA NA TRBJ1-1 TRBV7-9 TGTGCCAGCAGCTATGGTTTCGGGACTGAAGCTTTCTTT CASSYGFGTEAFF
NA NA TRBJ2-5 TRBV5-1 TGCGCCAGCGGCACAGGGTTATTGGAGGCCCAGTACTTC CASGTGLLEAQYF
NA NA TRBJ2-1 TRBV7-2 TGTGCCAGCAGCTTAGGAAGCAACGATGAGCAGTTCTTC CASSLGSNDEQFF
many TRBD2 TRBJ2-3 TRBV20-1 TGCAGTGCTAGAGTCCGGACTAGCGGTGCAGATACGCAGTATTTT CSARVRTSGADTQYF
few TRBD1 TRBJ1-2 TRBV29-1 TGCAGCGTGCCCCTCGTGGGGACAGGCCCTAACTATGGCTACACCTTC CSVPLVGTGPNYGYTF
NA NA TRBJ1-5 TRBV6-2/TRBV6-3 TGTGCCAGCAGTTATGAAGGGGAGGGCAATCAGCCCCAGCATTTT CASSYEGEGNQPQHF
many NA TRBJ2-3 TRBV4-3 TGCGCCAGCAGCCAACTGGAGGAGGATACGCAGTATTTT CASSQLEEDTQYF
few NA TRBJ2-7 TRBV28 TGTGCCAGCAGTCCATTTGGGGGTAGCTCCTACGAGCAGTACTTC CASSPFGGSSYEQYF
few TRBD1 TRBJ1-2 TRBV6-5 TGTGCCAGCAGAACTACAGGGGGTCCAGCTAACTATGGCTACACCTTC CASRTTGGPANYGYTF
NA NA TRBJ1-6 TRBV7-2 TGTGCCAGCAGCTTAGGGCCAGGGTCCTCACCCCTCCACTTT CASSLGPGSSPLHF
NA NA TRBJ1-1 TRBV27 TGTGCCAGCAGTTCCTTGGGGGGCGTAACTGAAGCTTTCTTT CASSSLGGVTEAFF
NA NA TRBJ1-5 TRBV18 TGTGCCAGCTCACCGTCAGGGAAAGACAATCAGCCCCAGCATTTT CASSPSGKDNQPQHF
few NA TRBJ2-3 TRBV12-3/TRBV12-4 TGTGCCAGCAGTTTAATACAGGGCTGGGGCACAGATACGCAGTATTTT CASSLIQGWGTDTQYF
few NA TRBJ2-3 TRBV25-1 TGTGCCAGCAGTGCGGACCTATGGGATACGCAGTATTTT CASSADLWDTQYF
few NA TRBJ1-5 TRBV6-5 TGTGCCAGCAGTTACGTGGCAGGCGGACAGCCCCAGCATTTT CASSYVAGGQPQHF
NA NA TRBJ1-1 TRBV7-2 TGTGCCAGCAGCTTAGGGATGCCGGGACAGAACACTGAAGCTTTCTTT CASSLGMPGQNTEAFF
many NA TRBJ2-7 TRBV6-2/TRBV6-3 TGTGCCAGCAGACTCCAACAGGGCACCTACGAGCAGTACTTC CASRLQQGTYEQYF
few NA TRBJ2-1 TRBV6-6 TGTGCCAGCAGTGCATCGACGGGACACGGGAATGAGCAGTTCTTC CASSASTGHGNEQFF
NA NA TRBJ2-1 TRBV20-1 TGCAGTGCTAGAGTCTGGCAGACCCGCAATGAGCAGTTCTTC CSARVWQTRNEQFF
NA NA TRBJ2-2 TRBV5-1 TGCGCCAGCAGCTTGCCCGGAGCCACCGGGGAGCTGTTTTTT CASSLPGATGELFF
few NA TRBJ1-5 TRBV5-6 TGTGCCAGCAGCTCTTGGCCGGGGACAACGCTATATAGCAATCAGCCCCAGCATTTT CASSSWPGTTLYSNQPQHF
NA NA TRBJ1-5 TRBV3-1 TGTGCCAGCAGCCAAGATGCCCGGGGGAATCAGCCCCAGCATTTT CASSQDARGNQPQHF
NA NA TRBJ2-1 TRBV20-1 TGCAGTGCTAGTAGTGTGGGGACGGGCTCCTACAATGAGCAGTTCTTC CSASSVGTGSYNEQFF
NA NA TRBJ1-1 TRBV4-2 TGTGCCAGCAGCCAAGATCCGATTGGGGGCTTCACTGAAGCTTTCTTT CASSQDPIGGFTEAFF
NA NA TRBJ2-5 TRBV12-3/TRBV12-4 TGTGCCAGCAGTCGACAGCAAGAGACCCAGTACTTC CASSRQQETQYF
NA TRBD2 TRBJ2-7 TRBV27 TGTGCCAGCAGTCGGACTAGCCTGCGGGAGCAGTACTTC CASSRTSLREQYF
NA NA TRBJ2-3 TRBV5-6 TGTGCCAGCAGCATACTACAGGGGGGGACGGATACGCAGTATTTT CASSILQGGTDTQYF
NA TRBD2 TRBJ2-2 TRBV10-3 TGTGCCACACTAGCGGGGAAAAACACCGGGGAGCTGTTTTTT CATLAGKNTGELFF
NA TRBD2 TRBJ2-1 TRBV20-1 TGCAGTGCTCCTAAGCCGGGACTACCAAACAATGAGCAGTTCTTC CSAPKPGLPNNEQFF
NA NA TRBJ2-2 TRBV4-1 TGCGCCAGCAGCCCCCAGCCGCAGGCCGGGGAGCTGTTTTTT CASSPQPQAGELFF
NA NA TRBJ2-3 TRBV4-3 TGCGCCAGCAGCCAAGTATATACCACAGATACGCAGTATTTT CASSQVYTTDTQYF
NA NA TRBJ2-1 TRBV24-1 TGTGCCACCAGTGATTTGCGGACGACCCGAGGTGAGCAGTTCTTC CATSDLRTTRGEQFF
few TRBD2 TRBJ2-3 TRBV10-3 TGTGCCATCAGTGAGTCGGGGCAAACTAGCGACCCTACAGATACGCAGTATTTT CAISESGQTSDPTDTQYF
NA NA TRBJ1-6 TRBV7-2 TGTGCCAGCAGCTTAGTGGGCCCCAATAATTCACCCCTCCACTTT CASSLVGPNNSPLHF